These T cell receptor beta chains were read from a single sample in a study of control samples from healthy donors and cancer patients. Assay used: immunoSEQ multiplex PCR; TCRdb lists only in-frame clones, some missing. The profile shows over 150,000 clones, about 93% of them singletons. Input material: blood. Receptor source: a man aged 18 to 30 in good health. CDR3s include the opening cysteine and the closing phenylalanine or tryptophan. A D gene is named only where the DNA matches it firmly. Expanded clones get a size class; other rows say once, few or many, or leave the size out.

size	D	V	J	DNA	CDR3
-	-	TRBV3-1/TRBV3-2	TRBJ2-4	TGTGCCAGCAGCCAAGATCGTTTGCCGGGAAGAATAGCCAAAAACATTCAGTACTTC	CASSQDRLPGRIAKNIQYF
-	-	TRBV2	TRBJ2-1	TGTGCCAGCAGTGAAAGCGAGGGGGTGAGGAATGAGCAGTTCTTC	CASSESEGVRNEQFF
-	TRBD1	TRBV27	TRBJ1-4	TGTGCCAGCAGCCCGACAGGGGGCATAAGGGAAAAACTGTTTTTT	CASSPTGGIREKLFF
-	-	TRBV5-5	TRBJ2-5	TGTGCCAGCAGCCCAGGGAGCGGCGTCAAAGAGACCCAGTACTTC	CASSPGSGVKETQYF
once	TRBD2	TRBV7-9	TRBJ2-3	TGTGCCAGCAGCCCCGGGACTAGCGGGGCTAGCACAGATACGCAGTATTTT	CASSPGTSGASTDTQYF
-	-	TRBV29-1	TRBJ1-3	TGCAGCGTGGTCTCCACTGGAAACACCATATATTTT	CSVVSTGNTIYF
-	-	TRBV5-1	TRBJ1-1	TGCACCAGTTCTTCCGGGGGAGGAACTGAAGCTTTCTTT	CTSSSGGGTEAFF
-	TRBD1	TRBV18	TRBJ2-3	TGTGCCAGCTCACCACGGGGACAGGGGGCACGGGATACGCAGTATTTT	CASSPRGQGARDTQYF
-	-	TRBV2	TRBJ2-1	TGTGCCAGCAGTGAACTCAGGGGTCCCTACAATGAGCAGTTCTTC	CASSELRGPYNEQFF
-	-	TRBV6-2/TRBV6-3	TRBJ1-2	TGTGCCAGCAGCGCGACAGGCTTCTATGGCTACACCTTC	CASSATGFYGYTF
-	-	TRBV24-1	TRBJ1-2	TGTGCCACCAGTGATCAGGGGCCCTTCTATGGCTACACCTTC	CATSDQGPFYGYTF
-	-	TRBV28	TRBJ1-4	TGTGCCAGCAGTTTAGGGAGTAATGAAAAACTGTTTTTT	CASSLGSNEKLFF
once	-	TRBV4-1	TRBJ2-3	TGCGCCAGCAGCCAAGAACGGCTAGCTACGCAGTATTTT	CASSQERLATQYF
-	-	TRBV24-1	TRBJ2-1	TGTGCCACCCCCGGAGTAGAGCAGTTCTTC	CATPGVEQFF
-	-	TRBV2	TRBJ2-1	TGTGCCAGCAGTGGCTTGAGCTCCTACAATGAGCAGTTCTTC	CASSGLSSYNEQFF
-	-	TRBV9	TRBJ2-7	TGTGCCAGCAGCGTAGATCAGAGGGGTCTGTACGAGCAGTACTTC	CASSVDQRGLYEQYF
-	-	TRBV27	TRBJ2-1	TGTGCCAGCGGACCCGAAGCGAGGTCCTACAATGAGCAGTTCTTC	CASGPEARSYNEQFF
-	-	TRBV19	TRBJ1-1	TGTGCCAGTACCTGGAAAGGGGTCACTGAAGCTTTCTTT	CASTWKGVTEAFF
-	-	TRBV28	TRBJ2-1	TGTGCCAGCAGTTTAAACAATGAGCAGTTCTTC	CASSLNNEQFF
-	-	TRBV18	TRBJ1-1	TGTGCCAGCTCACCACCGGTCTTTCAGGGGATGTCGGCCACTGAAGCTTTCTTT	CASSPPVFQGMSATEAFF
-	-	TRBV7-2	TRBJ2-7	TGTGCCAGCAGCTTAGCTGGACAGACTACCTACGAGCAGTACTTC	CASSLAGQTTYEQYF
-	-	TRBV2	TRBJ1-1	TGTGCCAGCAGGTCGGACAGTTTGAACACTGAAGCTTTCTTT	CASRSDSLNTEAFF
-	-	TRBV6-5	TRBJ2-1	TGTGCCAGCAGTTCACCCCTAGGTGAGCAGTTCTTC	CASSSPLGEQFF
-	TRBD1	TRBV19	TRBJ2-3	TGTGCCAGTAGAGACAGGGGGAGCACAGATACGCAGTATTTT	CASRDRGSTDTQYF
-	-	TRBV23-1	TRBJ2-1	TGCGCCAGCAGTCATCTCGGACAGCAAGGGTCCCCCTACAATGAGCAGTTCTTC	CASSHLGQQGSPYNEQFF
-	-	TRBV5-6	TRBJ1-1	TGTGCCAGCAGCTTTTTCCGGGCCACTGAAGCTTTCTTT	CASSFFRATEAFF
-	TRBD2	TRBV7-3	TRBJ2-1	TGTGCCAGCAGCTTACTAGCGGGGGGTCAGAGTGAGCAGTTCTTC	CASSLLAGGQSEQFF
-	-	TRBV5-5	TRBJ1-1	TGTGCCAGCAGCTTGCAACTCGACATCTCTGCTTTCTTT	CASSLQLDISAFF